One and the same sample provided the 28 T cell receptor beta chains below, sequenced in a study of blood T cell repertoires in COVID-19. Profiled with immunoSEQ multiplex PCR; TCRdb holds only in-frame clones, not every one. The data show fewer than 200,000 clones, less than 90% seen once. Sequencing was done on a sample of peripheral blood. These receptors were collected from a woman in her seventies with COVID-19, enrolled during active disease.

This clone was seen a handful of times. This chain joins TRBV19 and TRBJ1-2, with 9 nucleotides matching TRBD1. The CDR3 consists of 16 residues. V trimming: 7 bases; J trimming: 5 bases; junction bases outside the gene matches: 14. Germline assignment: CDR1 LNHDA and CDR2 SQIVND (reference sequence). The CDR3 region has the DNA TGTGCCAGTACCAATCAGGGGACAGGGTTTGGATATGGCTACACCTTC. Translated, it gives CASTNQGTGFGYGYTF.

The rearrangement links TRBV5-1 to TRBJ2-2, with 9 nucleotides matching TRBD2. V lost 4 bases, J lost 1 base, and 5 bases stayed unmatched. Germline CDR1 reads SGHRS; CDR2 reads YFSETQ. The CDR3 sequence is 16 residues long. This chain's CDR3 is CASSTNSGGNTGELFF. The CDR3 bases are TGCGCCAGCAGCACCAATAGCGGGGGGAACACCGGGGAGCTGTTTTTT.

This clone was detected only once. The V call is TRBV28, the J call TRBJ1-2; D not resolved. This CDR3 contains 15 residues. V lost 8 bases, J lost 7 bases, and 23 bases lay in between. CDR1 and CDR2 from the germline V gene are MDHEN and SYDVKM. CDR3 DNA: TGTGCCAGCTCGTTTACGGGGATTCGGGTTGGTGGCTACACCTTC. Protein: CASSFTGIRVGGYTF.

The chain links TRBV3-1 (or the pseudogene TRBV3-2) to TRBJ2-1; 7 bases agree with TRBD2. J lost 4 bases, V lost 8 bases, and 11 bases had no gene match. Germline lookup yields CDR1 LGHDT and CDR2 YNNKEL (reference sequence). The CDR3 is 15 amino acids. In DNA form, the CDR3 reads TGTGCCAGCCGGCCTAGCGGAGCTTCTTACAATGAGCAGTTCTTC. Protein sequence: CASRPSGASYNEQFF.

This chain uses TRBV10-3 with TRBJ1-3, with 9 positions matching TRBD1. V gave up 3 bases and J gave up 0 bases; unmatched junction bases: 3. The germline V gene encodes CDR1 ENHRY and CDR2 SYGVKD. The CDR3 totals 16 residues. CDR3 amino acids: CAISERQGGSGNTIYF. The CDR3 coding sequence is TGTGCCATCAGTGAAAGACAGGGGGGCTCTGGAAACACCATATATTTT.

This clone showed up just a few times. The V gene is TRBV2, the J gene TRBJ2-7; D gene ambiguous. Trimming removed 6 bases from V and 3 bases from J, with 15 bases in between. Germline CDR1 is SNHLY and CDR2 is FYNNEI. The CDR3 has 14 residues. CDR3 residues: CASRGTERDYEQYF. CDR3 DNA: TGTGCCAGCAGGGGTACGGAGAGAGACTACGAGCAGTACTTC. Complete variable domain (other parts from reference TRBV2 and TRBJ2-7): EPEVTQTPSHQVTQMGQEVILRCVPISNHLYFYWYRQILGQKVEFLVSFYNNEISEKSEIFDDQFSVERPDGSNFTLKIRSTKLEDSAMYFCASRGTERDYEQYFGPGTRLTVT.

This clone was seen only a few times. The CDR3 reads CASSPGGLREKLFF. The CDR3 DNA reads TGTGCCAGCTCACCAGGGGGCCTCAGAGAAAAACTGTTTTTT. The J gene is TRBJ1-4, the V gene TRBV18, with D possibly being TRBD1 (6 bases). Germline CDR1 and CDR2: KGHSH and LQKENI. The V end lost 2 bases, the J end lost 8 bases, and 12 bases lay between the germline ends. CDR3 length: 14 residues.

This clone was seen a few times. The CDR3 here is CASIPVQGVVTEAFF. The CDR3 DNA reads as TGTGCCAGCATCCCCGTGCAGGGTGTTGTCACTGAAGCTTTCTTT. The chain employs TRBV6-5 and TRBJ1-1, with D possibly TRBD1 on 5 matching bases. Trimming left V 7 bases short and J 4 bases short, with 19 bases between. Germline assignment: CDR1 MNHEY and CDR2 SVGAGI. CDR3 size: 15 residues.

V usage is TRBV7-2 and J usage is TRBJ2-3, with D possibly matching TRBD2 (5 bases). Germline V gene sequence: CDR1 SGHTA, CDR2 FQGNSA. The CDR3 has 17 amino acids. Trimming shortened V by 1 base and J by 4 bases, and 18 bases separated the two germline ends. As DNA, the CDR3 is TGTGCCAGCAGCTTAGTCGTGGTTGGAGGAGCGGCAGATACGCAGTATTTT. As protein: CASSLVVVGGAADTQYF.

This chain uses TRBV11-3 with TRBJ2-3; D might be TRBD1 (6 bases). The germline gives CDR1 SGHNT, CDR2 YENEEA. V lost 5 bases and J lost 4, with 13 bases in between. This CDR3 contains 14 residues. Here the CDR3 DNA reads TGTGCCAGCAGCGAAACAGGGTTGTCAGATACGCAGTATTTT. The encoded protein is CASSETGLSDTQYF.

This chain joins TRBV6-2 or TRBV6-3 and TRBJ2-1; possible D gene TRBD1, 5 bases. Germline V lookup: CDR1 MNHEY, CDR2 SVGEGT. CDR3 size: 12 residues. Trimming pared 0 bases from V and 9 bases from J, leaving 6 bases between. As DNA, the CDR3 is TGTGCCAGCAGTTACTCGGGGCTTGAGCAGTTCTTC. Its translation: CASSYSGLEQFF.

This chain connects TRBV25-1 to TRBJ1-4, with TRBD1 matching over 11 bases. The ends lost 6 bases at V and 5 bases at J; junction bases unmatched: 2. Germline lookup yields CDR1 MGHDK and CDR2 SYGVNS. The CDR3 sequence is 14 residues long. CDR3 DNA: TGTGCCAGCAGGGGACAGGGGGGAAATGAAAAACTGTTTTTT. Encoded protein: CASRGQGGNEKLFF.

The chain joins TRBV18 to TRBJ1-1, with D possibly being TRBD1 (5 bases). The CDR3 consists of 12 residues. Between the trimmed V and J ends, which lost 6 bases and 8 bases, there was a span of 13 bases. Germline lookup yields CDR1 KGHSH and CDR2 LQKENI. The CDR3 DNA reads as TGTGCCAGCTCCTCCAACAGGAACGAAGCTTTCTTT. Its protein is CASSSNRNEAFF.

The chain couples TRBV28 to TRBJ1-6; the match to TRBD1 covers 8 bases. Germline assignment: CDR1 MDHEN and CDR2 SYDVKM. The CDR3 runs 16 residues. J gave up 17 bases and V 6 bases, and 21 bases lay outside the gene matches. The CDR3 protein is CASSPGGQGNVKGVHF. CDR3 DNA: TGTGCCAGCAGCCCCGGAGGACAGGGCAATGTTAAAGGGGTCCACTTT. Based on the CDR3 plus reference TRBV28 and TRBJ1-6, the full variable domain is DVKVTQSSRYLVKRTGEKVFLECVQDMDHENMFWYRQDPGLGLRLIYFSYDVKMKEKGDIPEGYSVSREKKERFSLILESASTNQTSMYLCASSPGGQGNVKGVHFGNGTRLTVT.

This chain links TRBV2 with TRBJ1-4; a weak D match, TRBD1 (6 bases). Germline V gene lookup returns CDR1 SNHLY and CDR2 FYNNEI. Deletions cut 6 bases from V and 1 base from J, with 15 bases between. The length of the CDR3 is 16 residues. The DNA of the CDR3 is TGTGCCAGCAGATCGGGGGGCGCAGGAACTAATGAAAAACTGTTTTTT. This codes for CASRSGGAGTNEKLFF.

This CDR3 reads CASSLGTRRGNEQFF. In DNA form, the CDR3 reads TGTGCCAGCAGCTTGGGGACTAGAAGGGGGAATGAGCAGTTCTTC. This chain links TRBV11-3 with TRBJ2-1; 8 bases are a match to TRBD2. The ends lost 3 bases at V and 7 bases at J; junction bases unmatched: 8. The CDR3 totals 15 residues. The germline gives CDR1 SGHNT, CDR2 YENEEA.

The J gene is TRBJ1-4, the V gene TRBV4-1; the match to TRBD1 covers 8 bases. CDR3 length: 15 amino acids. Germline loops: CDR1 MGHRA, CDR2 YSYEKL. J lost 7 bases, V lost 2 bases, and 6 bases had no gene match. CDR3 protein: CASSQPGQGPEKLFF. The CDR3 DNA sequence: TGCGCCAGCAGCCAACCCGGACAGGGACCTGAAAAACTGTTTTTT.

The V call is TRBV9, the J call TRBJ2-2; D call uncertain. Germline CDR1 reads SGDLS; CDR2 reads YYNGEE. The CDR3 has 14 amino acids. V gave up 4 bases and J gave up 6 bases, with 13 bases separating them. The CDR3 region has the DNA TGTGCCAGCAGCTTCCCCTCTACCCCCGGGGAGCTGTTTTTT. Protein product: CASSFPSTPGELFF.

This chain joins TRBV4-1 and TRBJ2-1; D is possibly TRBD1 (6 bases). CDR3 length equals 16 residues. The V gene lost 4 bases and the J gene lost 0 bases, with 13 bases spanning the gap. Germline V lookup: CDR1 MGHRA, CDR2 YSYEKL. CDR3 nucleotide sequence: TGCGCCAGCAGCCCTCGGGACATGGGCTCCTACAATGAGCAGTTCTTC. Translated, it gives CASSPRDMGSYNEQFF.

V usage is TRBV27 and J usage is TRBJ1-5; a weak D match, TRBD1 (6 bases). V was shortened by 6 bases and J by 2 bases, with 11 bases between the two germline ends. The germline CDR1 and CDR2 sequences are MNHEY and SMNVEV (reference sequence). This CDR3 is built from 14 residues. The chain's CDR3 is CASRPGDRNQPQHF. In nucleotides, the CDR3 is TGTGCCAGCAGGCCAGGGGATCGCAATCAGCCCCAGCATTTT.

The CDR3 here is CATRQDYGYTF. The CDR3 DNA reads as TGTGCCACCAGACAGGACTATGGCTACACCTTC. The rearrangement uses TRBV19 and TRBJ1-2; tentative D call: TRBD1 (6 bases). Germline CDR1 reads LNHDA; CDR2 reads SQIVND (reference sequence). CDR3 length: 11 amino acids. The V end was cut by 10 bases, the J end by 3 bases, with 9 bases between.

This clone showed up just a few times. CDR3 amino acids: CASSLRAGGEQFF. The CDR3 DNA sequence: TGTGCCAGCAGCTTACGAGCGGGAGGGGAGCAGTTCTTC. The J gene is TRBJ2-1, the V gene TRBV7-6, with 10 bases matching TRBD2. CDR3 length equals 13 residues. Germline assignment: CDR1 SGHVS and CDR2 FNYEAQ. Germline trimming cut 2 bases from V and 10 bases from J; bases unmatched to any gene: 2.

This clone was counted a few times. Here the CDR3 DNA reads TGTGCCAGCAGCGTCCTATACGAGCAGTACTTC. Its protein is CASSVLYEQYF. This sequence joins TRBV9 and TRBJ2-7; no clear D gene. CDR3 length equals 11 residues. Trimming removed 2 bases from V and 4 bases from J, with 4 bases in between. In germline, CDR1 is SGDLS, CDR2 YYNGEE.

The chain joins TRBV4-2 to TRBJ2-2; D gene uncertain. Germline values: CDR1 LGHNA, CDR2 YNFKEQ. Trimming took off 0 bases at V and 3 bases at J, with 8 bases between the two ends. The CDR3 is made up of 15 amino acids. CDR3 in amino acids: CASSQEGTDTGELFF. The CDR3 DNA reads as TGTGCCAGCAGCCAAGAGGGTACAGACACCGGGGAGCTGTTTTTT.

The chain employs TRBV19 and TRBJ2-1, with 9 bases that match TRBD2. The CDR3 runs to 16 residues. Germline CDR1 reads LNHDA; CDR2 reads SQIVND (reference sequence). The ends lost 5 bases at V and 1 base at J; junction bases unmatched: 6. The CDR3 loop is CASSFDSGSSYNEQFF. The CDR3 DNA is TGTGCCAGTAGTTTCGATAGCGGGAGTTCCTACAATGAGCAGTTCTTC.

The chain couples TRBV29-1 to TRBJ2-1; 15 positions match TRBD2. This CDR3 region has 17 residues. Germline trimming cut 1 base from V and 4 bases from J; bases unmatched to any gene: 5. In germline, CDR1 is SQVTM, CDR2 ANQGSEA. The CDR3 nucleotides are TGCAGCGTTGAAGCGGGACTAGCGGGAGGCTCGTACAATGAGCAGTTCTTC. This codes for CSVEAGLAGGSYNEQFF.

This clone was seen only once. The chain joins TRBV2 to TRBJ2-1; 8 bases map to TRBD2. V lost 8 bases and J lost 1; bases outside the gene matches: 10. Looked up from germline, CDR1 is SNHLY and CDR2 is FYNNEI. The CDR3 covers 16 residues. The CDR3 DNA is TGTGCCAGCGCCGGACGACTAGCGAGATCCTACAATGAGCAGTTCTTC. Protein sequence: CASAGRLARSYNEQFF.

The rearrangement uses TRBV28 and TRBJ2-6; a weak D match, TRBD1 (5 bases). There are 18 residues in the CDR3. Trimming took 3 bases from V and 0 from J, leaving 15 bases between them. Germline CDR1 is MDHEN and CDR2 is SYDVKM. This CDR3 reads CASSFILQGSSGANVLTF. The CDR3 DNA sequence: TGTGCCAGCAGTTTCATCTTGCAGGGTAGCTCTGGGGCCAACGTCCTGACTTTC.